This T cell receptor (beta chain) was observed in a study of shared clonotypes between healthy human individuals (TCRdb year 2020). As for the study more broadly: The cohort comprised two women and three men aged 18 to 49 years. The study deeply sequenced blood TCR repertoires of five healthy adults to estimate repertoire size and the extent of clonotype sharing between individuals. Different laboratories and diverse techniques were used to prepare libraries and sequence TCR repertoires, to increase sequencing depth and limit assay-specific biases. Per donor, leukapheresis produced somewhere between about 0.9 and 9 billion PBMCs. Beyond this particular receptor, the publication reports: Based on pairwise subsampling, the degree of clonotype sharing among donors was expected to be affected by sequencing depth. The genetic and exposure-history diversity represented was limited by the small number of donors. Sampling was restricted to blood, and TCR repertoires in tissues likely differ from the TCR repertoires found in blood.

V sheds 0 bases and J sheds 3 bases, leaving 9 bases between their ends. The germline V gene specifies LGHNA as CDR1 and YNFKEQ as CDR2. The CDR3 has 15 amino acids, counting the end cysteine and phenylalanine. The retained sequence is limited to the CDR3, 45 bases, with the frame set at the first base. Using the deep immunoSEQ assay, TCR CDR3 regions were amplified from genomic DNA by multiplex PCR. For each cell subset, the extracted genomic DNA was distributed evenly across all wells of several immunoSEQ 96-well plates, and each plate served as one replicate. Each replicate PCR for unsorted PBMC received about 310 ng genomic DNA, equal to about 30,000 T cell genomes. Genomic DNA from unsorted PBMC was sequenced over ten immunoSEQ deep assay plates. The purified libraries were quantified using a Qubit 3.0 fluorometer, sized with a Bioanalyzer 2100, and then quantified again using the KAPA Library Quantification kit. A separate single-read 150-cycle Illumina NextSeq 550 flow cell was used to sequence each immunoSEQ 96-well plate. On the authors' methods: Because only junctional sequences without quality scores were contained in the immunoSEQ output, filtering matching that applied to full-length reads could not be performed. Sequences were annotated with PyIR, a Python wrapper for IgBLAST v1.9, using IMGT germline references to assign V/J genes and CDR3. Any read was removed if the V/J assignment was weak (E-value above 1e-6), the CDR3 was missing, or the read contained stop codons, out-of-frame junctions, or ambiguous translated residues. V3J clonotypes were defined as sequences sharing an identical inferred V gene, J gene, and CDR3 amino acid sequence. Percentage overlap between repertoires was computed as shared unique clonotypes divided by the size of the smaller repertoire. Repertoire richness was assessed with RTK rarefaction, the Chao1 estimator, and Recon v2.1 estimates of unobserved clonotypes. In its TCRdb copy, this immuneACCESS table keeps in-frame sequences only and misses some clones. Where compared with another copy, unresolved V genes explain less than half of these, and the others have no known cause. The D gene and trimming were derived from the DNA, and the V and J assignments and clone size from that table. The sample table contains 470,000 or so clones; only one count was recorded for about 72% of them. In total, the top ten clones hold around 13% of the sample.

The donors were healthy, HIV-negative adults who had no recently reported acute infections or vaccinations. Every donor was a Caucasian adult living in Nashville, Tennessee, USA. For unsorted samples, 90 million or so PBMCs were counted, and genomic DNA was extracted using the QIAamp DNA Blood Mini kit. Blood was collected by leukapheresis, and PBMCs were isolated by Ficoll-Histopaque density gradient centrifugation and then cryopreserved in liquid nitrogen vapor phase. This clone was seen only a few times. The antigen it binds to is not known. One base away there is no much larger clone; base qualities are not given.

The V gene is TRBV4-2 and the J gene is TRBJ1-5; the D segment cannot be called with confidence. Sequenced input: PBMCs. This TCR was sampled from a woman in her forties in good health. Some clones in this sample may be carry-over from other donors' samples. The bases are TGTGCCAGCAGCCAAGATCACTGGGTCAATCAGCCCCAGCATTTT. Its coded protein is CASSQDHWVNQPQHF.